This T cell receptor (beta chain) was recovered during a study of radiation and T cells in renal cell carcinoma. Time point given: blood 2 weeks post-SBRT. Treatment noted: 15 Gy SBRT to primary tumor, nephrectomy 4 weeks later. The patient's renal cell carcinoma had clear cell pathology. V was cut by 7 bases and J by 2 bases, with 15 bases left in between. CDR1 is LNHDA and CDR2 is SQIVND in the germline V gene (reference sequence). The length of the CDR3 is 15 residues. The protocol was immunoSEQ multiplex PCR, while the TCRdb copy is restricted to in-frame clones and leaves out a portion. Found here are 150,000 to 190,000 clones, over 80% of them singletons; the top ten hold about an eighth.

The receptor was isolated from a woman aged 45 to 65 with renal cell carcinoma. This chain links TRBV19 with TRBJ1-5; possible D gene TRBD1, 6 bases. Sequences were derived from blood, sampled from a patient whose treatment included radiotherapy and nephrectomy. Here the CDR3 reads CASTMGGYGNQPQHF. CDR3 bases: TGTGCCAGTACTATGGGGGGCTATGGCAATCAGCCCCAGCATTTT. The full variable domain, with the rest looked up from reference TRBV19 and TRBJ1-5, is DGGITQSPKYLFRKEGQNVTLSCEQNLNHDAMYWYRQDPGQGLRLIYYSQIVNDFQKGDIAEGYSVSREKKESFPLTVTSAQKNPTAFYLCASTMGGYGNQPQHFGDGTRLSIL.